The present T cell receptor (beta chain) was sequenced within a study of technical replicates of blood from a handful of donors (TCRdb year 2017). Trimmed from V: 6 bases; trimmed from J: 2 bases; junction bases lacking a gene match: 0. CDR1 MNHNS and CDR2 SASEGT were looked up in the germline V gene. CDR3 length: 12 amino acids, cysteine to phenylalanine. Of all the DNA, just the CDR3 is kept, 36 bases in frame from base 1. Libraries were prepared through the immunoSEQ multiplex PCR assay. TCRdb provides this immuneACCESS table in a form limited to in-frame rearrangements. Some clones are lacking; in checked studies, under half of them reflect an unresolved V gene, and why the rest are absent is not known. This sample is represented by 80,000 to 90,000 clones; just under 95% of them were singletons. The ten largest clonotypes hold approximately 0.24% of the sample. This clone was detected once. Its antigen is still unknown. Base-call qualities are not available, and no considerably larger clone is one nucleotide away.

The sample consisted of T cells isolated from PBMCs. In this chain, TRBV6-1 is recombined with TRBJ2-7; TRBD1 fits 8 bases in the junction. This TCR was recovered from a human donor in good health. The CDR3 region: CASRQGAYEQYF. The nucleotides read TGTGCCAGCAGACAGGGGGCCTACGAGCAGTACTTC.